Listed here are 15 T cell receptor beta chains from one sample, sequenced in a study of identical twins. TCRdb recomputed calls from the 5' RACE reads with MiXCR, one row per CDR3 protein. This table holds around 670,000 distinct CDR3 sequences, roughly 6% found once. What was sequenced was naive T cells sorted from blood. Receptors originate from a man between 18 and 35 years old in good health.

The chain joins TRBV9 to TRBJ2-7, with 7 bases that match TRBD2. J gave up 2 bases and V 2 bases, and 4 bases lay outside the gene matches. CDR3 size: 14 residues. Germline values: CDR1 SGDLS, CDR2 YYNGEE. CDR3 DNA: TGTGCCAGCAGCGTCGGGGGGAGTCCCTACGAGCAGTACTTC. Translation: CASSVGGSPYEQYF.

This clonotype occurred many times. V gene TRBV6-1 combines with J gene TRBJ1-5; TRBD1 might be the D (5 bases). The ends were cut back, 6 bases at V and 2 bases at J, with 20 bases in the middle. The CDR3 is made up of 17 amino acids. Germline-derived CDR1 and CDR2 are MNHNS and SASEGT. Written as DNA, the CDR3 is TGTGCCAGCAGCACCTCCCCCCCTTTAGGGGGCAATCAGCCCCAGCATTTT. Protein: CASSTSPPLGGNQPQHF.

This chain joins TRBV9 and TRBJ2-2; no firm D call. The CDR3 length is 12 residues. V was shortened by 2 bases and J by 4 bases, with 3 bases between the two germline ends. Germline V gene lookup returns CDR1 SGDLS and CDR2 YYNGEE. CDR3: CASSVPTGELFF. DNA for the CDR3: TGTGCCAGCAGCGTCCCCACCGGGGAGCTGTTTTTT.

This clonotype was observed at least ten times. The chain recombines TRBV20-1 with TRBJ2-1; D call uncertain. Deletions cut 6 bases from V and 7 bases from J, with 16 bases between. The CDR3 is made up of 13 amino acids. Germline V gene data show CDR1 as DFQATT and CDR2 as SNEGSKA (reference sequence). This chain's CDR3 is CSAEIPVGNEQFF. The CDR3, as DNA: TGCAGTGCGGAAATCCCAGTGGGGAATGAGCAGTTCTTC.

This clonotype was detected a few times. The gene calls are TRBV5-1 and TRBJ1-4, with no clear D. Germline CDR1 reads SGHRS; CDR2 reads YFSETQ. The CDR3 totals 15 residues. V was shortened by 0 bases and J by 5 bases, with 11 bases between the two germline ends. DNA for the CDR3: TGCGCCAGCAGCTTGGTTCCAGCGGGGAATGAAAAACTGTTTTTT. Its translation: CASSLVPAGNEKLFF.

This chain joins TRBV7-9 and TRBJ2-1, with 9 bases aligning to TRBD1. Germline V gene lookup returns CDR1 SEHNR and CDR2 FQNEAQ (reference sequence). V dropped 3 bases and J dropped 8; count of bases not matched to a gene: 5. The CDR3 runs 14 residues. This CDR3 is CASSLGTGLDEQFF. In nucleotides, the CDR3 is TGTGCCAGCAGCTTGGGGACAGGGTTGGATGAGCAGTTCTTC. Variable domain in full (rest from reference TRBV7-9 and TRBJ2-1): DTGVSQNPRHKITKRGQNVTFRCDPISEHNRLYWYRQTLGQGPEFLTYFQNEAQLEKSRLLSDRFSAERPKGSFSTLEIQRTEQGDSAMYLCASSLGTGLDEQFFGPGTRLTVL.

This clonotype was recorded at least ten times. The V call is TRBV20-1, the J call TRBJ2-1; 12 nucleotides match TRBD2. V was pared by 4 bases and J by 4 bases, with 5 bases of the junction left unmatched. In germline, CDR1 is DFQATT, CDR2 SNEGSKA (reference sequence). The CDR3 contains 15 residues. The CDR3 spells CSAIQLAGGYNEQFF. The CDR3 DNA reads as TGCAGTGCTATACAACTAGCGGGAGGATACAATGAGCAGTTCTTC.

This clonotype has more than one count but fewer than ten. The V call is TRBV7-2, the J call TRBJ2-2, with TRBD1 as a possible D gene (6 bases). The CDR3 consists of 14 residues. Germline CDR1 reads SGHTA; CDR2 reads FQGNSA. V dropped 5 bases and J dropped 4 bases, with 11 bases sitting between them. The CDR3 here is CASSAGVGTGELFF. The CDR3 nucleotides read TGTGCCAGCAGCGCAGGGGTGGGCACCGGGGAGCTGTTTTTT.

The chain links TRBV2 to TRBJ2-7; D is possibly TRBD2 (6 bases). Between the trimmed V and J ends, which lost 7 bases and 6 bases, there was a span of 13 bases. This CDR3 comprises 12 residues. Germline values: CDR1 SNHLY, CDR2 FYNNEI. In nucleotides, the CDR3 is TGTGCCAGCACCGGGACTTCGGGCGAGCAGTACTTC. Protein product: CASTGTSGEQYF.

At least ten counts were recorded for this clonotype. At one end, the junction sequence differs from germline, possibly due to a read error. This chain connects TRBV29-1 to TRBJ1-2, with 9 positions matching TRBD1. Per germline, CDR1 SQVTM and CDR2 ANQGSEA. This CDR3 spans 13 amino acids. This CDR3 reads CSVRDRANYGYAF. The CDR3, as DNA: TGCAGCGTGAGGGACAGGGCTAACTATGGCTACGCCTTC.

In this sample, this clonotype turned up a few times. V gene TRBV10-3 combines with J gene TRBJ2-5; no clear D. Trimming pared 0 bases from V and 2 bases from J, leaving 7 bases between. CDR3 length: 14 residues. CDR1 is ENHRY, CDR2 SYGVKD, per germline. The CDR3 sequence: CAISESRIQETQYF. The CDR3 coding sequence is TGTGCCATCAGTGAGTCTCGTATTCAAGAGACCCAGTACTTC.

This clonotype was counted ten times or more. J is TRBJ2-7 and V is TRBV5-6; 11 bases align to TRBD2. The CDR3 runs to 17 residues. Trimming at V came to 0 bases and at J to 0 bases, leaving 5 bases not matched to a gene. The germline CDR1 and CDR2 sequences are SGHDT and YYEEEE. The CDR3 here is CASSLVGLADSSYEQYF. CDR3 bases: TGTGCCAGCAGCTTGGTGGGACTAGCGGATAGCTCCTACGAGCAGTACTTC.

This clonotype was seen a few times. This chain joins TRBV27 and TRBJ2-3, with 11 bases aligning to TRBD2. Germline V CDR1 and CDR2: MNHEY, SMNVEV (reference sequence). This CDR3 comprises 14 residues. Trimming cost V 4 bases and J 8 bases; bases outside gene matches: 5. This chain's CDR3 is CASSSSGRSSTQYF. For the CDR3, the DNA is TGTGCCAGCAGTTCTAGCGGGAGGTCGTCTACGCAGTATTTT.

There are many counts of this clonotype. This chain joins TRBV11-2 and TRBJ2-7, with 11 bases that match TRBD2. CDR3 size: 16 residues. The junction had 10 bases not matched to a gene; V was cut back by 5 bases and J by 4 bases. Germline V lookup: CDR1 SGHAT, CDR2 FQNNGV. The CDR3 spells CASSALSGRALYEQYF. CDR3 DNA sequence: TGTGCCAGCAGCGCCCTTAGCGGGAGGGCCCTATACGAGCAGTACTTC.

This clonotype was recorded at least ten times. The V call is TRBV12-3 or TRBV12-4, the J call TRBJ1-5; the match to TRBD1 covers 7 bases. V trimming: 3 bases; J trimming: 6 bases; junction bases outside the gene matches: 8. The CDR3 contains 15 residues. CDR3 sequence: CASSFGGGAGQPQHF. The CDR3 coding sequence is TGTGCCAGCAGTTTTGGAGGGGGCGCAGGTCAGCCCCAGCATTTT.